The 21 T cell receptor beta chains below come from one sample, sequenced in a study of early T cells in non-severe SARS-CoV-2 infection. MiXCR, applied by TCRdb to the 5' RACE reads, yields one record per CDR3 protein. Of about 33,000 distinct CDR3 sequences listed, under 6% are singletons. Sequenced: whole blood. These receptors came from an adult who was a healthcare worker with PCR-confirmed SARS-CoV-2 infection or an uninfected control (not recorded which).

In this sample, this clonotype turned up a few times. The CDR3 loop reads CASSVAGGLNEKLFF. CDR3 DNA: TGTGCCAGCAGCGTAGCAGGGGGATTGAATGAAAAACTGTTTTTT. This chain connects TRBV9 to TRBJ1-4, with 7 bases matching TRBD1. CDR1 is SGDLS, CDR2 YYNGEE, per germline. V trimming: 0 bases; J trimming: 5 bases; junction bases outside the gene matches: 4. The CDR3 is 15 residues long.

The chain joins TRBV6-6 to TRBJ1-6; TRBD1 might be the D (5 bases). Germline CDR1 is MNHNY and CDR2 is SVGAGI (reference sequence). CDR3 length: 14 amino acids. V gave up 10 bases and J gave up 7 bases, with 17 bases separating them. The CDR3 DNA follows: TGTGCCACCTACGCCGGGGCCTGGAATTCACCCCTCCACTTT. Amino acids: CATYAGAWNSPLHF.

The chain carries TRBV9 and TRBJ2-3; 9 nucleotides match TRBD2. There are 16 residues in the CDR3. Germline CDR1 is SGDLS and CDR2 is YYNGEE. The J segment lost 3 bases and the V segment lost 0 bases, leaving 5 bases of the junction unmatched. CDR3 region: CASSVVASGVTDTQYF. The CDR3 DNA sequence: TGTGCCAGCAGCGTAGTGGCTAGCGGGGTAACAGATACGCAGTATTTT.

This clonotype is termed medium-sized. This chain connects TRBV9 to TRBJ2-1, with 9 bases that match TRBD2. The length of the CDR3 is 16 residues. Germline CDR1 and CDR2: SGDLS and YYNGEE. The ends lost 0 bases at V and 6 bases at J; junction bases unmatched: 7. DNA for the CDR3: TGTGCCAGCAGCGTAGATAGCGGGGGTACGGGCAATGAGCAGTTCTTC. Protein sequence: CASSVDSGGTGNEQFF. Together with reference TRBV9 and TRBJ2-1, the CDR3 gives the full variable domain: DSGVTQTPKHLITATGQRVTLRCSPRSGDLSVYWYQQSLDQGLQFLIQYYNGEERAKGNILERFSAQQFPDLHSELNLSSLELGDSALYFCASSVDSGGTGNEQFFGPGTRLTVL.

This chain uses TRBV3-1 with TRBJ2-6; D is uncertain. The V and J ends lost 0 bases and 1 base respectively, with 13 bases between them. Germline V gene sequence: CDR1 LGHDT, CDR2 YNNKEL (reference sequence). The CDR3 runs to 18 residues. The CDR3 bases are TGTGCCAGCAGCCAAGACAGCCCCAACGCTTCTGGGGCCAACGTCCTGACTTTC. Its protein is CASSQDSPNASGANVLTF.

This clonotype was seen many times. This chain links TRBV7-6 with TRBJ2-1, with 7 bases aligning to TRBD2. The CDR3 covers 14 residues. The ends lost 5 bases at V and 9 bases at J; junction bases unmatched: 10. Germline CDR1 SGHVS, CDR2 FNYEAQ. The CDR3 spells CASSPRASSGEQFF. In nucleotides, the CDR3 is TGTGCCAGCAGCCCAAGGGCGTCTAGCGGTGAGCAGTTCTTC.

The table lists this clonotype with many counts. This sequence joins TRBV7-2 and TRBJ1-6, with D maybe TRBD1 (5 bases). The germline CDR1 and CDR2 sequences are SGHTA and FQGNSA. Trimming left V 9 bases short and J 5 bases short, with 14 bases between. The CDR3 spans 14 residues. The DNA of the CDR3 is TGTGCCAGTGTGGGGCCGGCAGATAATTCACCCCTCCACTTT. Protein: CASVGPADNSPLHF.

The chain employs TRBV28 and TRBJ2-7; the D is unclear. Germline V gene data show CDR1 as MDHEN and CDR2 as SYDVKM. V lost 3 bases to trimming and J lost 0 bases, with 9 bases between them. There are 14 residues in the CDR3. The CDR3 is CASSLSASSYEQYF. The CDR3 DNA is TGTGCCAGCAGTTTGAGTGCCAGCTCCTACGAGCAGTACTTC.

This clonotype showed up many times. The chain couples TRBV20-1 to TRBJ2-3; 10 positions match TRBD2. Per the germline V gene, CDR1 is DFQATT and CDR2 is SNEGSKA (reference sequence). The V gene end was trimmed by 2 bases and the J gene end by 2 bases; junction bases not matched to a gene: 4. The CDR3 is 15 amino acids. The CDR3 sequence: CSARLGLADTDTQYF. CDR3 sequence (DNA): TGCAGTGCTAGACTCGGACTAGCGGACACAGATACGCAGTATTTT.

This clonotype was detected many times. The rearrangement links TRBV20-1 to TRBJ2-1; TRBD2 matches 11 bases. V lost 0 bases and J lost 3; bases outside the gene matches: 13. The germline V gene encodes CDR1 DFQATT and CDR2 SNEGSKA (reference sequence). This CDR3 spans 19 amino acids. The CDR3 nucleotides read TGCAGTGCTAGAGATCCGAAGTTTAGCGGGGGGGCTAACTACAATGAGCAGTTCTTC. It codes for CSARDPKFSGGANYNEQFF.

At least ten counts were recorded for this clonotype. The chain employs TRBV7-2 and TRBJ2-5; 7 bases are a match to TRBD2. V lost 5 bases, J lost 0 bases, and 12 bases stayed unmatched. The CDR3 runs 17 residues. Germline CDR1 reads SGHTA; CDR2 reads FQGNSA. Here the CDR3 DNA reads TGTGCCAGCAGCCGGCGTGGAGCGGGGAAGTACCAAGAGACCCAGTACTTC. It specifies CASSRRGAGKYQETQYF. The whole variable domain, remainder taken from reference TRBV7-2 and TRBJ2-5, is GAGVSQSPSNKVTEKGKDVELRCDPISGHTALYWYRQSLGQGLEFLIYFQGNSAPDKSGLPSDRFSAERTGGSVSTLTIQRTQQEDSAVYLCASSRRGAGKYQETQYFGPGTRLLVL.

J is TRBJ2-7 and V is TRBV20-1, with no clear D. The germline gives CDR1 DFQATT, CDR2 SNEGSKA (reference sequence). Trimming took 0 bases from V and 6 from J, leaving 12 bases between them. The CDR3 loop spans 13 amino acids. The CDR3 reads CSARDIRSSEQYF. The CDR3 coding sequence is TGCAGTGCTAGAGATATTCGGAGTTCCGAGCAGTACTTC.

The CDR3 loop reads CSARGDRNYGYTF. CDR3 coding DNA: TGCAGTGCTAGAGGGGACAGAAACTATGGCTACACCTTC. The chain joins TRBV20-1 to TRBJ1-2; 7 bases fit TRBD1. J lost 2 bases, V lost 1 base, and 1 base had no gene match. The germline gives CDR1 DFQATT, CDR2 SNEGSKA (reference sequence). This CDR3 is 13 amino acids long.

This chain connects TRBV5-1 to TRBJ2-5; D unresolved. Deletions cut 3 bases from V and 1 base from J, with 4 bases between. This CDR3 is 12 amino acids long. Germline V gene lookup returns CDR1 SGHRS and CDR2 YFSETQ. This CDR3 is CASSSAQETQYF. The DNA for the CDR3 is TGCGCCAGCAGCTCGGCCCAAGAGACCCAGTACTTC.

Ten or more counts support this clonotype. The chain couples TRBV2 to TRBJ2-2; perhaps D is TRBD1 or TRBD2 (5 bases each). CDR1 is SNHLY and CDR2 is FYNNEI in the germline V gene. CDR3 length: 17 amino acids. Trimming took 3 bases from V and 3 from J, leaving 17 bases between them. The DNA of the CDR3 is TGTGCCAGCAGTGACTCCGGGACCCAGGGACACACCGGGGAGCTGTTTTTT. It translates to CASSDSGTQGHTGELFF.

This clonotype was observed once. Being one base from a much bigger clone, this may be a read error. This sequence joins TRBV5-1 and TRBJ1-6; TRBD1 aligns across 7 bases. This CDR3 is built from 14 residues. Per germline, CDR1 SGHRS and CDR2 YFSETQ. The CDR3 nucleotides read TGCGCCAGCAGCTCGTGGGACAGAAATTCACCCCACCACTTT. It is translated as CASSSWDRNSPHHF. Full variable domain (outside the CDR3, taken from reference TRBV5-1 and TRBJ1-6): KAGVTQTPRYLIKTRGQQVTLSCSPISGHRSVSWYQQTPGQGLQFLFEYFSETQRNKGNFPGRFSGRQFSNSRSEMNVSTLELGDSALYLCASSSWDRNSPHHFGNGTRLTVT.

This clonotype came up many times. This chain uses TRBV3-1 with TRBJ2-3; TRBD2 is a possible D gene (7 bases). Trimming cost V 4 bases and J 5 bases, with 19 bases left between them. The length of the CDR3 is 16 residues. Per germline, CDR1 LGHDT and CDR2 YNNKEL (reference sequence). This CDR3 reads CASSPLRRGGQDTQYF. The CDR3 DNA sequence: TGTGCCAGCAGCCCCCTGAGGCGCGGGGGACAAGATACGCAGTATTTT.

On this clonotype itself: This CDR3 fails to terminate in the conserved phenylalanine or tryptophan, so it likely reflects a read error. The limits of the CDR3 on the DNA are not certain, so only TCRdb's listed CDR3 is given. V is TRBV27 and J is TRBJ1-1; the table calls TRBD1, which could not be checked here. Germline loops: CDR1 MNHEY, CDR2 SMNVEV (reference sequence). The CDR3 numbers 13 amino acids, ends counted. The CDR3 loop reads CASSLSGRPPVIL.

This clonotype was detected many times. The chain combines TRBV6-2 or TRBV6-3 with TRBJ1-2, with D perhaps TRBD1 (6 bases). The germline V gene encodes CDR1 MNHEY and CDR2 SVGEGT. The CDR3 contains 15 residues. Trimming removed 7 bases from V and 1 base from J, with 16 bases in between. This chain's CDR3 is CASNDIRGHNYGYTF. For the CDR3, the DNA is TGTGCCAGCAACGATATCAGGGGCCATAACTATGGCTACACCTTC.

This clonotype was seen a few times. The chain combines TRBV6-1 with TRBJ2-2, with no clear D. V was shortened by 4 bases and J by 4 bases, with 13 bases between the two germline ends. There are 15 residues in the CDR3. The germline V gene encodes CDR1 MNHNS and CDR2 SASEGT. Here the CDR3 DNA reads TGTGCCAGCAGTGTCCAAGGAGCCCTCACCGGGGAGCTGTTTTTT. Its protein is CASSVQGALTGELFF.

There are many counts of this clonotype. The chain carries TRBV28 and TRBJ2-4, with no clear D. The CDR3 is made up of 12 amino acids. V lost 8 bases to trimming and J lost 9 bases, with 14 bases between them. Germline assignment: CDR1 MDHEN and CDR2 SYDVKM. CDR3 in DNA: TGTGCCAGCTCCCTCTTGGATGGCATTCAGTACTTC. This gives the protein CASSLLDGIQYF.